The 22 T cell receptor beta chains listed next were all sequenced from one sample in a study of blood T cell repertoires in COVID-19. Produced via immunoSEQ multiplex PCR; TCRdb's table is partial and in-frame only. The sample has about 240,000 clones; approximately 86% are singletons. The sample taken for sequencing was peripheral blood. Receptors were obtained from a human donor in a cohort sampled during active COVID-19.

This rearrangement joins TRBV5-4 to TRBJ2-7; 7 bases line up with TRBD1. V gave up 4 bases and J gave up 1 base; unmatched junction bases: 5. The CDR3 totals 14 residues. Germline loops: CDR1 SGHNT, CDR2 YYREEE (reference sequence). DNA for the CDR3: TGTGCCAGCAGCCCCGGGACAGTGTCCTACGAGCAGTACTTC. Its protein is CASSPGTVSYEQYF.

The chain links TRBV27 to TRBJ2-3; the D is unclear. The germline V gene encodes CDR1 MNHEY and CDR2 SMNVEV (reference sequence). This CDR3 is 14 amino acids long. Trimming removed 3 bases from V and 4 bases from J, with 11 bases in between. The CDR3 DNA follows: TGTGCCAGCAGTTTTTGGGCCCGTTCAGATACGCAGTATTTT. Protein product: CASSFWARSDTQYF.

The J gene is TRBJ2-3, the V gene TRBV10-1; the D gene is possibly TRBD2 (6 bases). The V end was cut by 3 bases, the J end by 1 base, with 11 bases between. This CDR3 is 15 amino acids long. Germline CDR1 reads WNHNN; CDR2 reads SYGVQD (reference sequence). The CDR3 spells CASSERTGGTDTQYF. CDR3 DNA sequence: TGCGCCAGCAGTGAACGCACGGGAGGCACAGATACGCAGTATTTT.

The CDR3 sequence: CASREIQGEAFF. CDR3 sequence (DNA): TGCGCCAGCAGGGAGATACAGGGGGAAGCTTTCTTT. The rearrangement uses TRBV10-2 and TRBJ1-1; 7 bases are shared with TRBD1. The CDR3 is 12 residues long. Per the germline V gene, CDR1 is WSHSY and CDR2 is SAAADI. V lost 6 bases to trimming and J lost 8 bases; unmatched junction nucleotides: 6.

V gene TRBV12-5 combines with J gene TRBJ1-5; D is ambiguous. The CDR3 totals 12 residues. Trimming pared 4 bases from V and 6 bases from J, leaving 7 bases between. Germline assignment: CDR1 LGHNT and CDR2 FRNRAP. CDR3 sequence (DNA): TGTGCTAGTGGTTCCCAAGCTCAGCCCCAGCATTTT. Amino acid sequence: CASGSQAQPQHF.

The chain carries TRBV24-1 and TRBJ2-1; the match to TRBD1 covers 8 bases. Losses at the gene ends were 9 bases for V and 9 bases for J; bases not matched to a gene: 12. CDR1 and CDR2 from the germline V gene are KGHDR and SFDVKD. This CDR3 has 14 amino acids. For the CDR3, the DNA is TGTGCCACCCAGGGGGCAGGTCGTCAGAGTGAGCAGTTCTTC. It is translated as CATQGAGRQSEQFF.

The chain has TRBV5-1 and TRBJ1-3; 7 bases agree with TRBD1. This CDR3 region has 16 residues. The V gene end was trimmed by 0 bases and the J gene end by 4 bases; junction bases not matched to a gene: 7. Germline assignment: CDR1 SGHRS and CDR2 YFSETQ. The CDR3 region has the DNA TGCGCCAGCAGCTTGGCAGGGGGTGTAGGAGGAAACACCATATATTTT. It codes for CASSLAGGVGGNTIYF.

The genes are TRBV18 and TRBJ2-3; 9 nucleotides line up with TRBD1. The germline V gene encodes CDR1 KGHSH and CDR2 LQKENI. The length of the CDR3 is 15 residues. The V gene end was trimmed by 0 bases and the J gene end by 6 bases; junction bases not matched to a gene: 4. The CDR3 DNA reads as TGTGCCAGCTCACCACCACAGGGGGCATGGGATACGCAGTATTTT. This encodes CASSPPQGAWDTQYF.

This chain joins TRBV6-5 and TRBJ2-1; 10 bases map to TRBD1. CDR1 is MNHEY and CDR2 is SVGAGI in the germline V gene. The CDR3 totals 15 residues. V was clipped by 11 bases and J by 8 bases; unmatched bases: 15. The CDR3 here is CALRAGTGVYDEQFF. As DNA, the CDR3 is TGTGCCTTACGCGCCGGGACAGGGGTATATGATGAGCAGTTCTTC.

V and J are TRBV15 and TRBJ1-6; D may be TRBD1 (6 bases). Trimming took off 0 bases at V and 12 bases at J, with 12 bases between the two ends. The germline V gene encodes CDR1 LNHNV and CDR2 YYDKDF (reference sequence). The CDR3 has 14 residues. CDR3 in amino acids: CATSRDQGPIPLHF. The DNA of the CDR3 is TGTGCCACCAGCAGAGATCAGGGGCCTATACCCCTCCACTTT. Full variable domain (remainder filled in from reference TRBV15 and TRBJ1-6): DAMVIQNPRYQVTQFGKPVTLSCSQTLNHNVMYWYQQKSSQAPKLLFHYYDKDFNNEADTPDNFQSRRPNTSFCFLDIRSPGLGDTAMYLCATSRDQGPIPLHFGNGTRLTVT.

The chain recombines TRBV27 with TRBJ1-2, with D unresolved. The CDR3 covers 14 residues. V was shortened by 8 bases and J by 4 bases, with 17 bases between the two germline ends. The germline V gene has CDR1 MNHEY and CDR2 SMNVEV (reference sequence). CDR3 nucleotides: TGTGCCAGCGGATCGTCAACCTTAGCCTATGGCTACACCTTC. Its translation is CASGSSTLAYGYTF.

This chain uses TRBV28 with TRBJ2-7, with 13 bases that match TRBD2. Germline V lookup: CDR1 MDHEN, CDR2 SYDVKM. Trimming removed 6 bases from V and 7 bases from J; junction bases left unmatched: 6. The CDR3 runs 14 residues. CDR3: CASRPGLAGWEQYF. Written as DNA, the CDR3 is TGTGCCAGCAGACCGGGACTAGCGGGATGGGAGCAGTACTTC.

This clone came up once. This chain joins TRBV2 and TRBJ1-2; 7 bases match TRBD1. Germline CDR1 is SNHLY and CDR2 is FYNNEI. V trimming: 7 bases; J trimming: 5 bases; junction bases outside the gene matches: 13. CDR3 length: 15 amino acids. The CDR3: CASTIPLGGRYGYTF. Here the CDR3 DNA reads TGTGCCAGCACCATTCCCCTAGGGGGCAGATATGGCTACACCTTC.

CDR3 sequence reads: CASSSGGQGAETQYF. DNA of the CDR3: TGTGCCAGCAGTTCCGGGGGACAGGGTGCAGAGACCCAGTACTTC. The chain links TRBV28 to TRBJ2-5; TRBD1 matches 9 bases. J was trimmed by 4 bases and V by 4 bases; bases with no gene match: 7. The CDR3 is 15 amino acids. Germline lookup yields CDR1 MDHEN and CDR2 SYDVKM.

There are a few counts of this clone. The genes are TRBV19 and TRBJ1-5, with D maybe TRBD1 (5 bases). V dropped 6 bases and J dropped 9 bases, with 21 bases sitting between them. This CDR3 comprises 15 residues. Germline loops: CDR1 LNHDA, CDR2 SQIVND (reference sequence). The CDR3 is CASSPAARVETPQHF. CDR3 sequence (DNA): TGTGCCAGTAGCCCCGCGGCCAGGGTTGAAACGCCCCAGCATTTT. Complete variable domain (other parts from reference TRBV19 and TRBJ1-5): DGGITQSPKYLFRKEGQNVTLSCEQNLNHDAMYWYRQDPGQGLRLIYYSQIVNDFQKGDIAEGYSVSREKKESFPLTVTSAQKNPTAFYLCASSPAARVETPQHFGDGTRLSIL.

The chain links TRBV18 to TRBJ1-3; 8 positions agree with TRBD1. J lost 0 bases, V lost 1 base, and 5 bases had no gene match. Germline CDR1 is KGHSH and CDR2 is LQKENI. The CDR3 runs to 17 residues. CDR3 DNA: TGTGCCAGCTCACCACAACTCGGACAGGGCTCTGGAAACACCATATATTTT. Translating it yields CASSPQLGQGSGNTIYF.

The CDR3 loop is CASGPPDGAVFYEQYF. CDR3 coding DNA: TGTGCCAGCGGACCTCCGGATGGAGCGGTCTTCTACGAGCAGTACTTC. J is TRBJ2-7 and V is TRBV28, with D tentatively TRBD2 (5 bases). Trimming cost V 8 bases and J 3 bases, with 23 bases left between them. Germline lookup yields CDR1 MDHEN and CDR2 SYDVKM. The CDR3 is 16 residues long.

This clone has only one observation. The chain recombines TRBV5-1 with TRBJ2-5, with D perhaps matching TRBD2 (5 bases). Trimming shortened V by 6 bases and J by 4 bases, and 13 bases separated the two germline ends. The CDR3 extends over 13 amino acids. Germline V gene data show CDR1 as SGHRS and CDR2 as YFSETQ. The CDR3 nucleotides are TGCGCCAGCAAACCACAACGGGGAGAGACCCAGTACTTC. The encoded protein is CASKPQRGETQYF.

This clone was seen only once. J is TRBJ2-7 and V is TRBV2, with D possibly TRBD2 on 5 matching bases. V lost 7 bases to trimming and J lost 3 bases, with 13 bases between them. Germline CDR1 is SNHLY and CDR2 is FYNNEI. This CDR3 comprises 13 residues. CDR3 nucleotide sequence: TGTGCCAGCATGCCAGCGGAATACTACGAGCAGTACTTC. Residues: CASMPAEYYEQYF.

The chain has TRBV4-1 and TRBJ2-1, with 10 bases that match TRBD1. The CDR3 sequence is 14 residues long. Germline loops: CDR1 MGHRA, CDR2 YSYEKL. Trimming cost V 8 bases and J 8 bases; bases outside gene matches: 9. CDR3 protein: CASRRDRGFDEQFF. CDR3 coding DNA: TGCGCCAGCCGCCGGGACAGGGGTTTCGATGAGCAGTTCTTC.

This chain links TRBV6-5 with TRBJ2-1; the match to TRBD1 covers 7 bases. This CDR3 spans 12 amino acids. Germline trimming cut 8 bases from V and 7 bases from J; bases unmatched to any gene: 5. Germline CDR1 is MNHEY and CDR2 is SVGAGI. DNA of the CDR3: TGTGCCAGCCGACAGGGTTGGAATGAGCAGTTCTTC. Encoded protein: CASRQGWNEQFF.

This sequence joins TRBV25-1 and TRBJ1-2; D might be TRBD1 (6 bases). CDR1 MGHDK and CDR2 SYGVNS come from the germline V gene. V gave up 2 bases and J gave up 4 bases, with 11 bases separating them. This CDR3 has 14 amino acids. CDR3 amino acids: CASSERGGVYGYTF. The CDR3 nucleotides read TGTGCCAGCAGTGAAAGAGGGGGTGTCTATGGCTACACCTTC.